A selection of T cell receptor beta chains follows, all from one sample in a study of T cells after posttransplantation cyclophosphamide. Sequencing used immunoSEQ multiplex PCR; TCRdb keeps in-frame clones, though not all of them. The top ten hold less than 3.5% of the sample, which has 50,000 to 55,000 clones, 86% seen once. What was sequenced was PBMCs. These TCRs come from a young man with a blood cancer, CMV-positive, and with a related stem cell donor. The CDR3 runs from the conserved cysteine through the conserved F or W. A D gene is named only where the DNA matches it firmly. Not all rows give a size; the values are once, few, many and, for expanded clones, a class.

v_gene	j_gene	abundance	d_gene	CDR3nt	CDR3aa
TRBV5-4	TRBJ2-7	-	TRBD2	TGTGCCAGCAGCTTGAAGGCTAGCGGGGACTACGAGCAGTACTTC	CASSLKASGDYEQYF
TRBV10-3	TRBJ2-1	few	TRBD2	TGTGCCATCAGCGCGGCGGGAGGCGTGGATGAGCAGTTCTTC	CAISAAGGVDEQFF
TRBV19	TRBJ2-1	-	TRBD1	TGTGCCAGTAGCATCTGGGACAGGGGGAACAATGAGCAGTTCTTC	CASSIWDRGNNEQFF
TRBV5-1	TRBJ2-7	once	-	TGCGCCAGCAGCTTGGTAGGGGGAAATAACGCCTACGAGCAGTACTTC	CASSLVGGNNAYEQYF
TRBV2	TRBJ1-2	-	-	TGTGCCAGCAGTGAAGGACTGGGTGCCTATGGCTACACCTTC	CASSEGLGAYGYTF
TRBV27	TRBJ2-7	few	TRBD2	TGTGCCAGCAGTTTGACTAGCGGAGCCTACGAGCAGTACTTC	CASSLTSGAYEQYF
TRBV4-3	TRBJ2-1	-	-	TGCGCCAGCAGCCAGGTGACCGGGACAAGCTCCTACAATGAGCAGTTCTTC	CASSQVTGTSSYNEQFF
TRBV7-8	TRBJ2-7	-	-	TGTGCCAGCAGCTTAAATAACGAGCAGTACTTC	CASSLNNEQYF
TRBV7-2	TRBJ1-2	-	TRBD1	TGTGCCAGCAGCCTCGGGGGGACAGGGGCCCTCTATGGCTACACCTTC	CASSLGGTGALYGYTF
TRBV9	TRBJ2-3	-	TRBD1	TGTGCCGGCAGCATTTCGGACAGGAGGATAGATACGCAGTATTTT	CAGSISDRRIDTQYF
TRBV27	TRBJ2-7	medium-sized	TRBD1	TGTGCCAGCAGGTCGACAGGGGGGATCTACGAGCAGTACTTC	CASRSTGGIYEQYF
TRBV6-1	TRBJ1-3	-	TRBD1	TGTGCCAGCAGGGACAGGGGGTCTGGAAACACCATATATTTT	CASRDRGSGNTIYF
TRBV7-9	TRBJ1-1	-	TRBD1	TGTGCCAGCAGCCATACCGGGACAGGGGCCCTTGAAGCTTTCTTT	CASSHTGTGALEAFF
TRBV21-1	TRBJ2-4	-	-	TGTGCCAGCAGCGGAGGAGCACTAGCGGGAGCCAGCGCCAAAAACATTCAGTACTTC	CASSGGALAGASAKNIQYF
TRBV11-2	TRBJ2-1	once	TRBD1	TGTGCCAGCAGCCCCCGGGACAGGTCTCTCGGTGAGCAGTTCTTC	CASSPRDRSLGEQFF
TRBV18	TRBJ1-5	-	-	TGTGCCAGCTCACCCCCCCCTCAGGGTCAGCCCCAGCATTTT	CASSPPPQGQPQHF
TRBV7-9	TRBJ2-3	-	-	TGTGCCAGCAGCACCATAATGAGACAGCTCCGCACAGATACGCAGTATTTT	CASSTIMRQLRTDTQYF
TRBV6-1	TRBJ2-7	once	TRBD2	TGTGCCAGCACGGGTAGCGGGAGGGTTTCCTACGAGCAGTACTTC	CASTGSGRVSYEQYF
TRBV28	TRBJ1-5	-	TRBD1	TGTGCCAGCAGTTTAGCCCGGACAGGGAATCAGCCCCAGCATTTT	CASSLARTGNQPQHF
TRBV11-2	TRBJ2-5	-	-	TGTGCCAGCAGCTTAATGGGGGCCGGGGAGACCCAGTACTTC	CASSLMGAGETQYF
TRBV5-6	TRBJ2-7	-	-	TGTGCCAGCAGCTTGAGGAGGGAGCAGTACTTC	CASSLRREQYF
TRBV7-3	TRBJ2-1	-	TRBD2	TGTGCCAGCAGCGACTTTGGACTAGCCACCCTCGATGAGCAGTTCTTC	CASSDFGLATLDEQFF
TRBV6-1	TRBJ1-2	-	-	TGTGCCAGCAGAGGGCAGGGCGGCAACTATGGCTACACCTTC	CASRGQGGNYGYTF
TRBV28	TRBJ2-7	-	TRBD1	TGTGCCAGCAGTTTAAGCCCGGACAGGGTAGGCGAGCAGTACTTC	CASSLSPDRVGEQYF
TRBV7-3	TRBJ2-2	-	TRBD1	TGTGCCAGCAGCTTAAACCCCCGACAGGGGGCCCAATCTGGGGAGCTGTTTTTT	CASSLNPRQGAQSGELFF
TRBV14	TRBJ1-1	-	-	TGTGCCAGCAGCCACACTCTCACCCGGGGGACCGATCCAAACACTGAAGCTTTCTTT	CASSHTLTRGTDPNTEAFF
TRBV6-6	TRBJ2-2	few	-	TGTGCCAGCAACAGGAACACCGGGGAGCTGTTTTTT	CASNRNTGELFF
TRBV7-2	TRBJ2-1	-	-	TGTGCCAGCATATTCTACAATGAGCAGTTCTTC	CASIFYNEQFF
TRBV19	TRBJ2-7	-	TRBD1	TGTGCCAGTAGTCTGCCGGGACAGGGAATGTACGAGCAGTACTTC	CASSLPGQGMYEQYF
TRBV18	TRBJ2-1	few	TRBD2	TGTGCCAGCTCACCAGCGGGAGATATCTACAATGAGCAGTTCTTC	CASSPAGDIYNEQFF
TRBV14	TRBJ2-5	-	TRBD2	TGTGCCAGCAGCGGTACGCTAGCGGGAGCCTTTAGGGAGACCCAGTACTTC	CASSGTLAGAFRETQYF
TRBV5-4	TRBJ1-2	-	-	TGTGCCAGCAGCATACAGGGTCGGCCCCATGGCTACACCTTC	CASSIQGRPHGYTF
TRBV18	TRBJ2-3	-	-	TGTGCCAGCTCACCATCGAGCACAGATACGCAGTATTTT	CASSPSSTDTQYF
TRBV2	TRBJ2-3	-	TRBD2	TGTGCCAGCAAAGGAGAGGTGGAGCGGGGGGATACGCAGTATTTT	CASKGEVERGDTQYF
TRBV7-2	TRBJ1-5	-	-	TGTGCCAGCAGCGTTATACAGGGGCCCCAGCATTTT	CASSVIQGPQHF
TRBV6-5	TRBJ2-7	many	-	TGTGCCAGCAGTCACAGGGACGGATACGAGCAGTACTTC	CASSHRDGYEQYF
TRBV5-8	TRBJ2-3	-	TRBD1	TGTGCCAGCAGCCTATACCTGACAGGGGGTTTTAGCACAGATACGCAGTATTTT	CASSLYLTGGFSTDTQYF
TRBV5-6	TRBJ2-1	-	TRBD2	TGTGCCAGCAGCACGCCGGGACTAAGGCCCTACAATGAGCAGTTCTTC	CASSTPGLRPYNEQFF
TRBV5-1	TRBJ2-7	-	-	TGCGCCAGCAGCTTGGCCGGCGGGCTAACCTACGAGCAGTACTTC	CASSLAGGLTYEQYF
TRBV9	TRBJ2-7	-	TRBD2	TGTGCCAGCAGCGTAGCAGGGAGCCTAGCGGGGCCTAGGGACGAGCAGTACTTC	CASSVAGSLAGPRDEQYF
TRBV6-1	TRBJ2-1	-	-	TGTGCCAGCAGTGAGGGGTACGGGGGAACCAATGAGCAGTTCTTC	CASSEGYGGTNEQFF
TRBV18	TRBJ2-7	-	TRBD1	TGTGCCAGCTCACCGGGACAGAGCTCCTACGAGCAGTACTTC	CASSPGQSSYEQYF
TRBV21-1	TRBJ1-1	few	-	TGTGCCAGCAGCAAAGAGAGGGAACCGAACACTGAAGCTTTCTTT	CASSKEREPNTEAFF